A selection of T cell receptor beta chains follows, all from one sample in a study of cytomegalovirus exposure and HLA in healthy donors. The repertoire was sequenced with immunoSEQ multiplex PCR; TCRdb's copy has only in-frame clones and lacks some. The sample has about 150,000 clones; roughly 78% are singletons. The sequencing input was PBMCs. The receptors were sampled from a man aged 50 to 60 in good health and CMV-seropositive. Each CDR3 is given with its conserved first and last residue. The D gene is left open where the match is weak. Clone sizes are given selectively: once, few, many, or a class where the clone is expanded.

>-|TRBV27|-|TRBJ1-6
CASSLTLGGTNSPLHF
TGTGCCAGCAGTCTCACCCTGGGGGGGACGAATTCACCCCTCCACTTT
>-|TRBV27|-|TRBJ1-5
CASSFIGGGQPQHF
TGTGCCAGCAGTTTTATAGGGGGTGGACAGCCCCAGCATTTT
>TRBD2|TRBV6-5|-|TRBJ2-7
CASSNGLVWNEQYF
TGTGCCAGCAGTAACGGACTAGTATGGAACGAGCAGTACTTC
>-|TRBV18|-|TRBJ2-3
CASSPTGGETDTQYF
TGTGCCAGCTCACCCACCGGCGGGGAAACAGATACGCAGTATTTT
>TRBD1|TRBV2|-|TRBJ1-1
CASRRQGEGTEAFF
TGTGCCAGCCGAAGACAGGGGGAGGGGACTGAAGCTTTCTTT
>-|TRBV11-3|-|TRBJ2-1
CASSSSRHPYNEQFF
TGTGCCAGCAGCTCCAGCAGACACCCTTACAATGAGCAGTTCTTC
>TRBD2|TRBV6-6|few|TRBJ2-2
CASSLAGGGGELFF
TGTGCCAGCAGCCTAGCGGGGGGGGGCGGGGAGCTGTTTTTT
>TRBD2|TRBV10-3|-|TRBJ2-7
CAISRDYESYEQYF
TGTGCCATCAGCAGGGACTATGAGTCATACGAGCAGTACTTC
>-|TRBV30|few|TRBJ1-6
CAWSVGAANSPLHF
TGTGCCTGGAGTGTGGGGGCGGCTAATTCACCCCTCCACTTT
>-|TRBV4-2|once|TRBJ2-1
CASSQEGRREQFF
TGTGCCAGCAGCCAAGAGGGGCGGCGTGAGCAGTTCTTC
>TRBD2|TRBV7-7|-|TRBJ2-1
CASSLELAGRYNEQFF
TGTGCTAGCAGCTTAGAACTAGCGGGACGGTACAATGAGCAGTTCTTC
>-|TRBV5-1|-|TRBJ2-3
CASSGTVSTDTQYF
TGCGCCAGCAGCGGAACAGTTAGTACAGATACGCAGTATTTT